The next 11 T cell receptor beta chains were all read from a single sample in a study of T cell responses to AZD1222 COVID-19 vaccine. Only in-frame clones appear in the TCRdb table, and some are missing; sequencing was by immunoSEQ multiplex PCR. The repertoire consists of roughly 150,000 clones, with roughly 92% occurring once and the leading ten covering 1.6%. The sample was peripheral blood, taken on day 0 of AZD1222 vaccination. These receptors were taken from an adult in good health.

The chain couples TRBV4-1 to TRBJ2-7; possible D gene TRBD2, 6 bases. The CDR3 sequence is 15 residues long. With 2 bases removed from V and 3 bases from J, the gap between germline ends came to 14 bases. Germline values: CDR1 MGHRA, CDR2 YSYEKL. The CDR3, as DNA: TGCGCCAGCAGCCAATTCCCGGGAGCCAACTACGAGCAGTACTTC. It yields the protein CASSQFPGANYEQYF.

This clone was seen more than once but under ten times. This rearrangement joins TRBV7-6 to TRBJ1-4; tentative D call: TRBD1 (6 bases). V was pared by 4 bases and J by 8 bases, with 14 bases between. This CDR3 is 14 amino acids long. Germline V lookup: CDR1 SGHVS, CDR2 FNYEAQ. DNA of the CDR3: TGTGCCAGCAGCTCGGAACGGGGGCGCGAAAAACTGTTTTTT. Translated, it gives CASSSERGREKLFF.

The CDR3 is CASSLSQSSGNTIYF. For the CDR3, the DNA is TGTGCCAGCAGCTTATCACAGAGCTCTGGAAACACCATATATTTT. J is TRBJ1-3 and V is TRBV7-6; D ambiguous. The CDR3 has 15 amino acids. Trimming removed 2 bases at V and 0 bases at J, with 8 bases between. In germline, CDR1 is SGHVS, CDR2 FNYEAQ.

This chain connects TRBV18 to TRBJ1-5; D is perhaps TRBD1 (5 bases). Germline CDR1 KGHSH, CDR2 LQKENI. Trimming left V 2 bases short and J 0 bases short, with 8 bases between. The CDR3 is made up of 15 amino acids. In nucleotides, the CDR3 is TGTGCCAGCTCACCAGGGGCTAATAGCAATCAGCCCCAGCATTTT. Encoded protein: CASSPGANSNQPQHF.

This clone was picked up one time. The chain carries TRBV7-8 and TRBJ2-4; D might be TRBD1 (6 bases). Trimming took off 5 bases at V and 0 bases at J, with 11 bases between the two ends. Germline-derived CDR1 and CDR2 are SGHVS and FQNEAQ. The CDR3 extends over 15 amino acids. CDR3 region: CASSLDRLAKNIQYF. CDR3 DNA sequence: TGTGCCAGCAGCCTGGACAGACTAGCCAAAAACATTCAGTACTTC.

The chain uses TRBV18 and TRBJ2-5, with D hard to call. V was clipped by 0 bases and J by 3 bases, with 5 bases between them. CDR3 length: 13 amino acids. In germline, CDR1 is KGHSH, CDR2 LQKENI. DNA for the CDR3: TGTGCCAGCTCACCACCGTGGGAAGAGACCCAGTACTTC. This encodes CASSPPWEETQYF.

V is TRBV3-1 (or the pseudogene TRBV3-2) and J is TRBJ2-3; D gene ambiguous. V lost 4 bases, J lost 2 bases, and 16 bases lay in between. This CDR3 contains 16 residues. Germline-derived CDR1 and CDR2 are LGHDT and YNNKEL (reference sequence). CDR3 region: CASSPSGSYDTDTQYF. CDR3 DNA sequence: TGTGCCAGCAGCCCCTCAGGTTCCTATGACACAGATACGCAGTATTTT.

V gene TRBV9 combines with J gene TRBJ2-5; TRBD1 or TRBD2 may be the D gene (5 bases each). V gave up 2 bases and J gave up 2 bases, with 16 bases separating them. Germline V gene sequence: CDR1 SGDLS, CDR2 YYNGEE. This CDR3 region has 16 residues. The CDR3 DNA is TGTGCCAGCAGCGTGGGGACCGCCCTTGGGCAAGAGACCCAGTACTTC. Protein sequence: CASSVGTALGQETQYF.

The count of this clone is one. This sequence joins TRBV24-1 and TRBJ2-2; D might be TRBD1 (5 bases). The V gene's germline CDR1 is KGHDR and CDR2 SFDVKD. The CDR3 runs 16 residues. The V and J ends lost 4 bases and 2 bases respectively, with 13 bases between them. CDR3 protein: CATSDATGTNTGELFF. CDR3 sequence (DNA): TGTGCCACCAGTGACGCCACAGGAACCAACACCGGGGAGCTGTTTTTT.

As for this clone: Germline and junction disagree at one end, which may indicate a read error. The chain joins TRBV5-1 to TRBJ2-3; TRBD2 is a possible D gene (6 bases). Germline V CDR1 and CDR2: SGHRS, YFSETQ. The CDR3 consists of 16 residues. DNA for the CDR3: TGCGCCAGCAGTTTGGGACTGAGAACTAGCACAGATACGCAGTATTTT. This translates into CASSLGLRTSTDTQYF.

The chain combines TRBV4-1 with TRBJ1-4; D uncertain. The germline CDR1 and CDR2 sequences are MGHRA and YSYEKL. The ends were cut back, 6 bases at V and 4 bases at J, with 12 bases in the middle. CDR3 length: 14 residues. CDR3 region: CASRLYSGNEKLFF. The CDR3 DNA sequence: TGCGCCAGCAGGCTATACTCCGGTAATGAAAAACTGTTTTTT.